This T cell receptor beta chain was observed in a study of shared clonotypes between healthy human individuals. Across the whole study: Donors had three CD4 naive, three CD4 memory, two CD8 naive and one CD8 memory plate apiece. Whole-study results and caveats: The sole specimen, blood, was sampled, and tissue repertoires likely differ.

The count of this clone is one. The antigen is not known. The identical CDR3 is also encoded by other nucleotide sequences in the sample. The trim removed 3 bases at V and 2 bases at J, leaving 4 bases unmatched. CDR3 size: 15 residues. The germline V gene encodes CDR1 KGHSH and CDR2 LQKENI. Libraries were prepared by immunoSEQ multiplex PCR; TCRdb keeps only in-frame clonotypes and omits some of them. The sample has millions of clones, more than 90% seen once. The source is a man younger than 35 in good health. Sequencing input: naive CD4+ T cells sorted from blood. Regarding subset: CD45RA+ positively selected. The chain recombines TRBV18 with TRBJ1-5; 7 bases match TRBD1. The CDR3: CASSPDTGGNQPQHF. The CDR3 DNA sequence: TGTGCCAGCTCACCGGACACAGGGGGCAATCAGCCCCAGCATTTT.